These T cell receptor beta chains were read from a single sample in a study of T cells in Graves' hyperthyroidism and ophthalmopathy. Each CDR3 protein gets one entry after TCRdb re-called the multiplex PCR reads with MiXCR. The sample consists of about 600,000 distinct CDR3 sequences, more than 15% of them appearing once. The sequencing sample was made of blood. These receptors all stem from a woman aged 40 to 50 with Graves' ophthalmopathy. The CDR3 runs from the conserved cysteine through the conserved F or W. A D gene is named only where the DNA matches it firmly. Not all rows give a size; the values are once, few, many and, for expanded clones, a class.

>TRBV28|TRBJ2-5|.|many
TGTGCCAGCAGTCCCCTTGGAGAGGGGGAAGAGACCCAGTACTTC
CASSPLGEGEETQYF
>TRBV28|TRBJ2-7|.|.
TGTGCCAGCAGTCTCAGGGGACCCGTTGCTTACGAGCAGTACTTC
CASSLRGPVAYEQYF
>TRBV2|TRBJ2-7|.|many
TGTGCCAGCAGCGGGGGTCGGGCTGCCTACGAGCAGTACTTC
CASSGGRAAYEQYF
>TRBV10-1|TRBJ2-3|.|few
TGCGCCAGCAGTGATCGAGGGCCGGGGGGCACAGATACGCAGTATTTT
CASSDRGPGGTDTQYF
>TRBV28|TRBJ1-3|.|few
TGTGCCAGCAGTTCCCCGGCAAGTGGAAACACCATATATTTT
CASSSPASGNTIYF
>TRBV28|TRBJ1-1|TRBD1|many
TGTGCCAGCAACCACCCTAGACAGGGGGGAGCTTTCTTT
CASNHPRQGGAFF
>TRBV2|TRBJ1-1|TRBD1|many
TGTGCCAGCAGCGGGGACAGCAAGAACACTGAAGCTTTCTTT
CASSGDSKNTEAFF
>TRBV2|TRBJ2-1|.|.
TGTGCCAGCGTCCCGGGATCGAGCTCCTACAATGAGCAGTTCTTC
CASVPGSSSYNEQFF
>TRBV18|TRBJ2-1|.|many
TGTGCCAGCTCACGGGAGGCCGCGGACAATGAGCAGTTCTTC
CASSREAADNEQFF
>TRBV20-1|TRBJ2-6|.|.
TGCAGTGCTAGAGATACCCACCGGAGGTGGATCCTCTCTGGGGCCAACGTCCTGACTTTC
CSARDTHRRWILSGANVLTF
>TRBV27|TRBJ2-2|.|few
TGTGCCAGCAGTCCCCGGTTAGGGATTAACACCGGGGAGCTGTTTTTT
CASSPRLGINTGELFF
>TRBV3-1|TRBJ2-1|.|.
TGTGCCAGCAGCAGCTTGGGATTTCAGGGCCCTAACAATGAGCAGTTCTTC
CASSSLGFQGPNNEQFF
>TRBV28|TRBJ2-7|TRBD1|few
TGTGCCAGCAGTGCCGGACAGGGAAGCTCCTACGAGCAGTACTTC
CASSAGQGSSYEQYF
>TRBV6-1|TRBJ2-1|.|.
TGTGCCAGCAGTGAGGGCGGGGCACATTACAATGAGCAGTTCTTC
CASSEGGAHYNEQFF